The entry below describes one T cell receptor beta chain. Its antigen is not known. The CDR3 totals 12 residues. V lost 2 bases and J lost 7, with 9 bases in between. Looked up from germline, CDR1 is GTSNPN and CDR2 is SVGIG (reference sequence). This sample is drawn from a study of CD8 T cells in Susac syndrome. Random hexamers served to reverse transcribe roughly 0.45 to 1 ug RNA. immunoSEQ multiplex PCR amplified TCR beta CDR3 across 54 Vbeta, 13 Jbeta. Via MiXCR, TCRdb re-called the immunoSEQ multiplex PCR reads, giving one row per CDR3 protein. Among 150,000 to 200,000 distinct CDR3 sequences listed, approximately 96% were seen once. Study-level findings and limits: Clonal expansion was not seen in any Susac syndrome CD4+ T cell repertoire.

The J gene is TRBJ2-1, the V gene TRBV30; D possibly matches TRBD1 or TRBD2 (5 bases each). This clonotype originated in a human donor with Susac syndrome. The sequenced sample consisted of CD4+ T cells from PBMCs. CDR3: CAWSLRGNEQFF. The CDR3 coding sequence is TGTGCCTGGAGTCTGAGGGGAAATGAGCAGTTCTTC.